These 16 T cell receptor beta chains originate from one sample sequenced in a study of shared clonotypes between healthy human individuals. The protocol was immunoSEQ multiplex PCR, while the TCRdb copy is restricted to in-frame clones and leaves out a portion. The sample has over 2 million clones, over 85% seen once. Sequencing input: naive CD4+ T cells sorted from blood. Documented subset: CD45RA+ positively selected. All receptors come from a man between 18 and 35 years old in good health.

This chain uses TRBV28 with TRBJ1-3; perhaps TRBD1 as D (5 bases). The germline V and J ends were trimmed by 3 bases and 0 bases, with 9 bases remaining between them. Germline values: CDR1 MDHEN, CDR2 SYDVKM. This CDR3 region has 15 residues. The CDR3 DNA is TGTGCCAGCAGTTTCGACAGACCCTCTGGAAACACCATATATTTT. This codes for CASSFDRPSGNTIYF.

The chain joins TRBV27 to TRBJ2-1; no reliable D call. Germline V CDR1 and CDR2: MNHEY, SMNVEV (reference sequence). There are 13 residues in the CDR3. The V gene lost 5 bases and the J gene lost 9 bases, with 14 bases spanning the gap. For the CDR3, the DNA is TGTGCCAGCAGTGCCTCAAATTACGGTGAGCAGTTCTTC. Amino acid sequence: CASSASNYGEQFF.

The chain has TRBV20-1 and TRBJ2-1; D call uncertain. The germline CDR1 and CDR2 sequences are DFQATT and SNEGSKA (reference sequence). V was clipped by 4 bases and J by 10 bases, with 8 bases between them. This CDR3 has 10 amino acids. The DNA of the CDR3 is TGCAGTGCTACACAAATAGAGCAGTTCTTC. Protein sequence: CSATQIEQFF.

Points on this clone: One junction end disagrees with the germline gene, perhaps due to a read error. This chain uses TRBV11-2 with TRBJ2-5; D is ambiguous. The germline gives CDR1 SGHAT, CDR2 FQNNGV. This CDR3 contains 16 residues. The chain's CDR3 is CASSVGIKGSQGTQYF. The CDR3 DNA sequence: TGTGCCAGCAGCGTTGGAATAAAGGGATCCCAAGGGACCCAGTACTTC.

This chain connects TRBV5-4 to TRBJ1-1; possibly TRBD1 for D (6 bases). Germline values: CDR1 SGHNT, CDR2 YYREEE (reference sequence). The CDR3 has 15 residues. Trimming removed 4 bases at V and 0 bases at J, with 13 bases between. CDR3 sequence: CASSQPGQMNTEAFF. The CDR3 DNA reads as TGTGCCAGCAGCCAACCGGGACAAATGAACACTGAAGCTTTCTTT.

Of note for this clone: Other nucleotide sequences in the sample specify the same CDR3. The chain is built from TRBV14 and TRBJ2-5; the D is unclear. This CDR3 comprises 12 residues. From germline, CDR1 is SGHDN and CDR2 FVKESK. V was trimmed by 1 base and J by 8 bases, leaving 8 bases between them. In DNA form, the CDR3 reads TGTGCCAGCAGCCAAGGCTTGAGAACCCAGTACTTC. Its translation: CASSQGLRTQYF.

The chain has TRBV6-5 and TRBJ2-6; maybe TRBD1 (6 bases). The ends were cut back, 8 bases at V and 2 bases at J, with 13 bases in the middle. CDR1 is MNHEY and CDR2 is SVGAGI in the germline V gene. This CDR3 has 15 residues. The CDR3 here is CASRPAGAGANVLTF. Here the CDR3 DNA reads TGTGCCAGCCGCCCCGCAGGGGCTGGGGCCAACGTCCTGACTTTC.

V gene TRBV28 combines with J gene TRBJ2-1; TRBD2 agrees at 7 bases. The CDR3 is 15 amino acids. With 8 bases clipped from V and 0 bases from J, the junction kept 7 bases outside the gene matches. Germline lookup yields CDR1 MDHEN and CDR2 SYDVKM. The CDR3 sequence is CASVFGGSSYNEQFF. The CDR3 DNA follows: TGTGCCAGCGTTTTCGGGGGGAGCTCCTACAATGAGCAGTTCTTC.

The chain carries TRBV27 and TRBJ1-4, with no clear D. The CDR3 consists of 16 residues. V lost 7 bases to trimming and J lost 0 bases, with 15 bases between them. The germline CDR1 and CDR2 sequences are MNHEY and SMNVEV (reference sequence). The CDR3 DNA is TGTGCCAGCATGGCCTTCGCGAGTGCAACTAATGAAAAACTGTTTTTT. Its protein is CASMAFASATNEKLFF.

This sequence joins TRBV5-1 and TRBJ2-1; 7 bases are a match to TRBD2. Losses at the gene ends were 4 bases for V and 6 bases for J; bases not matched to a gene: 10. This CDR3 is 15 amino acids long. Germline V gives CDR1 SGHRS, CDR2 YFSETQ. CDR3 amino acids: CASSPASGASNEQFF. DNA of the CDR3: TGCGCCAGCAGCCCCGCTAGCGGAGCTAGCAATGAGCAGTTCTTC.

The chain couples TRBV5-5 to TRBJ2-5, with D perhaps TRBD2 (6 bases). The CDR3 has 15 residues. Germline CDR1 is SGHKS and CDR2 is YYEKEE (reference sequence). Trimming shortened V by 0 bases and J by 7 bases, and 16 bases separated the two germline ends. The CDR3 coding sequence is TGTGCCAGCAGCTTGGCAGGTTGGGAGGAGGTGACCCAGTACTTC. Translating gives CASSLAGWEEVTQYF.

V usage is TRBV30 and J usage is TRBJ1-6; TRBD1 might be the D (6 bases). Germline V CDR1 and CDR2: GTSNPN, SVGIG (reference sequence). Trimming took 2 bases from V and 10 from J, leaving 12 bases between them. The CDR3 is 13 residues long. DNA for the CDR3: TGTGCCTGGAGTATAGGGGGTAGGTCACCCCTCCACTTT. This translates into CAWSIGGRSPLHF.

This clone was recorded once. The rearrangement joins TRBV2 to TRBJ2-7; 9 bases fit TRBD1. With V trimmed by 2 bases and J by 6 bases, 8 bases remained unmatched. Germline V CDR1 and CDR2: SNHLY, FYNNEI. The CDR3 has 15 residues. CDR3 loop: CASSERGTGRLEQYF. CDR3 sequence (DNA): TGTGCCAGCAGTGAAAGGGGGACAGGGCGGCTCGAGCAGTACTTC.

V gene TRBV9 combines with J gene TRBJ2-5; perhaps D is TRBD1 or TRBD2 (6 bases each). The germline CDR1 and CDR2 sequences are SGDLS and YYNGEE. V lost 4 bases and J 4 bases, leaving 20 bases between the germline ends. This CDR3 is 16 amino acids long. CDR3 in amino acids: CASSPVGGPLTETQYF. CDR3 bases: TGTGCCAGCAGCCCCGTTGGGGGGCCTCTAACAGAGACCCAGTACTTC.

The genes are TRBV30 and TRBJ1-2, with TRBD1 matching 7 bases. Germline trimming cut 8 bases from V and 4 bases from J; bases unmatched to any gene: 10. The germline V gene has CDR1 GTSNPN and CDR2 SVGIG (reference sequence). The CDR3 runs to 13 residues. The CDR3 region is CALGGQSFYGYTF. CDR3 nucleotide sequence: TGTGCCCTTGGGGGACAGAGTTTCTATGGCTACACCTTC.

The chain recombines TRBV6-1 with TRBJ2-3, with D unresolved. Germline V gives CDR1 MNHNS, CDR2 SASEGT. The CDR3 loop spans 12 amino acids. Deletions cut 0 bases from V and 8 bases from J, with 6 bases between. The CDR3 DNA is TGTGCCAGCAGTGAAGCCAGTGCTACGCAGTATTTT. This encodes CASSEASATQYF.